Presented here are 17 T cell receptor beta chains from one specimen sequenced in a study of blood T cell repertoires in COVID-19. Some clones are missing from TCRdb's copy, which holds only in-frame ones; the method was immunoSEQ multiplex PCR. Of around 110,000 clones detected, over 80% appear once; the ten largest clones hold around 0.77%. Specimen: peripheral blood. The receptors derive from a woman between 65 and 79 years old with acute or convalescent COVID-19.

CDR3 coding DNA: TGTGCCAGCAGCCAGAGGGACAGGGTGGGCCAGCCCCAGCATTTT. Protein sequence: CASSQRDRVGQPQHF. This chain uses TRBV3-1 (or the pseudogene TRBV3-2) with TRBJ1-5; 9 positions match TRBD1. CDR3 length: 15 residues. CDR1 and CDR2 (germline): LGHDT, YNNKEL (reference sequence). The V gene end was trimmed by 3 bases and the J gene end by 7 bases; junction bases not matched to a gene: 7.

This chain links TRBV19 with TRBJ2-3; 7 nucleotides line up with TRBD1. V trimming: 4 bases; J trimming: 3 bases; junction bases outside the gene matches: 13. CDR1 is LNHDA and CDR2 is SQIVND in the germline V gene (reference sequence). The CDR3 runs to 17 residues. For the CDR3, the DNA is TGTGCCAGTAGTAGAATCACGGGACAGTATGGGACAGATACGCAGTATTTT. Translating it yields CASSRITGQYGTDTQYF.

The chain uses TRBV3-1 (or the pseudogene TRBV3-2) and TRBJ2-5; D may be TRBD2 (5 bases). Trimming pared 3 bases from V and 6 bases from J, leaving 17 bases between. The length of the CDR3 is 15 residues. Germline V gene sequence: CDR1 LGHDT, CDR2 YNNKEL (reference sequence). CDR3 DNA sequence: TGTGCCAGCAGCCACCTCCGGGATTCCGTCCAGACCCAGTACTTC. It codes for CASSHLRDSVQTQYF.

In this sample, this clone turned up once. This chain uses TRBV5-1 with TRBJ1-4; tentatively, D is TRBD1 (6 bases). This CDR3 comprises 15 residues. CDR1 and CDR2 (germline): SGHRS, YFSETQ. V was shortened by 3 bases and J by 2 bases, with 11 bases between the two germline ends. For the CDR3, the DNA is TGCGCCAGCAGCTCTACAGGGCTCACTAATGAAAAACTGTTTTTT. Its protein product is CASSSTGLTNEKLFF.

This clone was detected only a few times. The V call is TRBV3-1 (or the pseudogene TRBV3-2), the J call TRBJ1-6, with 8 bases lining up with TRBD1. The CDR3 extends over 15 amino acids. The V gene's germline CDR1 is LGHDT and CDR2 YNNKEL (reference sequence). The V segment lost 4 bases and the J segment 10 bases; nucleotides outside the gene matches: 9. CDR3 protein: CASSPAGGDFSPLHF. The CDR3 DNA reads as TGTGCCAGCAGCCCGGCAGGGGGCGATTTCTCACCCCTCCACTTT.

This sequence joins TRBV27 and TRBJ2-3; weak D call: TRBD2 (6 bases). The CDR3 runs 15 residues. Trimming removed 4 bases from V and 3 bases from J, with 14 bases in between. Germline lookup yields CDR1 MNHEY and CDR2 SMNVEV (reference sequence). The CDR3 is CASSSGTARTDTQYF. Written as DNA, the CDR3 is TGTGCCAGCAGTTCCGGGACTGCTAGAACAGATACGCAGTATTTT.

The V and J genes are TRBV7-2 and TRBJ2-7; 7 bases align to TRBD2. Looked up from germline, CDR1 is SGHTA and CDR2 is FQGNSA. Germline trimming cut 3 bases from V and 1 base from J; bases unmatched to any gene: 3. The CDR3 runs to 14 residues. CDR3 region: CASSLGGPSYEQYF. The CDR3 DNA sequence: TGTGCCAGCAGCTTGGGAGGGCCGTCCTACGAGCAGTACTTC.

This rearrangement joins TRBV5-1 to TRBJ2-1; no reliable D call. From germline, CDR1 is SGHRS and CDR2 YFSETQ. There are 12 residues in the CDR3. Trimming took off 4 bases at V and 5 bases at J, with 7 bases between the two ends. CDR3 DNA: TGCGCCAGCAGCCGAGGCCACAATGAGCAGTTCTTC. This gives the protein CASSRGHNEQFF.

The chain couples TRBV5-4 to TRBJ2-4; D is unresolved. Germline assignment: CDR1 SGHNT and CDR2 YYREEE (reference sequence). This CDR3 is 14 amino acids long. V was shortened by 6 bases and J by 0 bases, with 10 bases between the two germline ends. The DNA of the CDR3 is TGTGCCAGCACGCCCGAGCTAGCCAAAAACATTCAGTACTTC. It encodes CASTPELAKNIQYF.

The chain recombines TRBV10-3 with TRBJ2-7, with a weak D call TRBD1 (6 bases). CDR1 and CDR2 from the germline V gene are ENHRY and SYGVKD. V was trimmed by 10 bases and J by 4 bases, leaving 17 bases between them. The CDR3 sequence is 13 residues long. The CDR3 is CASQGSPFYEQYF. The CDR3 DNA follows: TGTGCCAGCCAGGGGTCCCCCTTTTACGAGCAGTACTTC.

The genes are TRBV30 and TRBJ2-2, with D possibly TRBD1 on 6 matching bases. In germline, CDR1 is GTSNPN, CDR2 SVGIG (reference sequence). Trimming stripped 2 bases from V and 1 base from J, with 8 bases between. The CDR3 runs to 14 residues. The CDR3, as DNA: TGTGCCTGGAGTATGGGACAGAACACCGGGGAGCTGTTTTTT. Protein sequence: CAWSMGQNTGELFF.

V and J are TRBV7-2 and TRBJ2-2; 12 bases line up with TRBD1. Germline CDR1 reads SGHTA; CDR2 reads FQGNSA. J gave up 6 bases and V 0 bases, and 5 bases lay outside the gene matches. CDR3 length: 17 amino acids. CDR3 coding DNA: TGTGCCAGCAGCTTAGCGTCGGGACAGGGGGCCGCCGGGGAGCTGTTTTTT. It yields the protein CASSLASGQGAAGELFF.

The chain uses TRBV5-1 and TRBJ2-2; D possibly corresponds to TRBD1 (5 bases). With 1 base removed from V and 1 base from J, the gap between germline ends came to 8 bases. Looked up from germline, CDR1 is SGHRS and CDR2 is YFSETQ. The CDR3 covers 15 residues. The CDR3 nucleotides read TGCGCCAGCAGCTTGCAAGGGGAGAACACCGGGGAGCTGTTTTTT. Its protein product is CASSLQGENTGELFF.

The genes are TRBV2 and TRBJ2-7; 7 bases align to TRBD2. The CDR3 sequence is 14 residues long. The germline gives CDR1 SNHLY, CDR2 FYNNEI. V trimming: 4 bases; J trimming: 5 bases; junction bases outside the gene matches: 8. CDR3 DNA sequence: TGTGCCAGCAGTGGGGGCGGGAGTAGGAACGAGCAGTACTTC. It is translated as CASSGGGSRNEQYF.

The chain carries TRBV28 and TRBJ2-7; TRBD2 aligns across 8 bases. The V gene end was trimmed by 6 bases and the J gene end by 1 base; junction bases not matched to a gene: 5. The CDR3 totals 14 residues. Germline V gives CDR1 MDHEN, CDR2 SYDVKM. The CDR3 loop reads CASSHSGGSYEQYF. The CDR3 DNA is TGTGCCAGCAGCCACAGCGGGGGTTCCTACGAGCAGTACTTC.

The CDR3 is CASSLSLAEGADTQYF. As DNA, the CDR3 is TGCGCCAGCAGCTTAAGTCTCGCCGAGGGGGCAGATACGCAGTATTTT. This chain connects TRBV5-1 to TRBJ2-3; tentatively, D is TRBD1 (6 bases). The CDR3 is 16 amino acids. Trimming removed 2 bases at V and 4 bases at J, with 17 bases between. Germline V lookup: CDR1 SGHRS, CDR2 YFSETQ.

CDR3 in amino acids: CASSGGRNTEAFF. In DNA, the CDR3 is TGTGCCAGCAGTGGGGGCCGGAACACTGAAGCTTTCTTT. This chain uses TRBV2 with TRBJ1-1; D is perhaps TRBD1 (5 bases). V was trimmed by 4 bases and J by 1 base, leaving 7 bases between them. CDR1 and CDR2 from the germline V gene are SNHLY and FYNNEI. The CDR3 extends over 13 amino acids.